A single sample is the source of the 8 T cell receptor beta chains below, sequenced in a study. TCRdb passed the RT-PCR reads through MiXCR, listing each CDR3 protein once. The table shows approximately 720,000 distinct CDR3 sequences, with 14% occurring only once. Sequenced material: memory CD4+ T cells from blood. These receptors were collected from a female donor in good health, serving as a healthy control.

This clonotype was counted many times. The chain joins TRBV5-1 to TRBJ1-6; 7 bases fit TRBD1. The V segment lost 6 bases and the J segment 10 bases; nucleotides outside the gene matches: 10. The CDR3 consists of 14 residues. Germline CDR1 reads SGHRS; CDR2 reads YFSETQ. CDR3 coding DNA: TGCGCCAGCACCCAGGGGGAGTCATACTCACCCCTCCACTTT. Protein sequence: CASTQGESYSPLHF.

CDR3 sequence: CAISESRTAGLPSGNTIYF. The CDR3 DNA is TGTGCCATCAGTGAGTCGAGGACAGCCGGCCTACCTTCTGGAAACACCATATATTTT. This rearrangement joins TRBV10-3 to TRBJ1-3, with D perhaps matching TRBD1 (6 bases). CDR3 length: 19 amino acids. V was shortened by 0 bases and J by 1 base, with 19 bases between the two germline ends. Per the germline V gene, CDR1 is ENHRY and CDR2 is SYGVKD.

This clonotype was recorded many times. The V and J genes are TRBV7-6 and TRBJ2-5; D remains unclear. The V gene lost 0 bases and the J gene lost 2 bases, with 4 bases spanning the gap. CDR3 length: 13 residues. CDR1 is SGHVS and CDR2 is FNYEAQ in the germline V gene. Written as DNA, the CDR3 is TGTGCCAGCAGCTTAGCGCGGCAAGAGACCCAGTACTTC. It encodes CASSLARQETQYF. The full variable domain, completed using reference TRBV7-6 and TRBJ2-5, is GAGVSQSPRYKVTKRGQDVALRCDPISGHVSLYWYRQALGQGPEFLTYFNYEAQQDKSGLPNDRFSAERPEGSISTLTIQRTEQRDSAMYRCASSLARQETQYFGPGTRLLVL.

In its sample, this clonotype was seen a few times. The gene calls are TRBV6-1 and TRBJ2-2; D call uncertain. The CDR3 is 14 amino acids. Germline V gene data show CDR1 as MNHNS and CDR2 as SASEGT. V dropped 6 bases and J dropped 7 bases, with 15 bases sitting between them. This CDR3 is CASSLRVAVGELFF. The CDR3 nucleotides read TGTGCCAGCAGCCTCCGGGTGGCCGTCGGGGAGCTGTTTTTT.

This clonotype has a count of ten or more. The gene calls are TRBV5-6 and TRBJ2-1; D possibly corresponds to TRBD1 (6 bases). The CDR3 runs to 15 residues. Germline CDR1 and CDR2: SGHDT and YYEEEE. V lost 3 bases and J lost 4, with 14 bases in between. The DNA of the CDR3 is TGTGCCAGCAGCTCGACAGGTTTCTTTTACAATGAGCAGTTCTTC. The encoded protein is CASSSTGFFYNEQFF.

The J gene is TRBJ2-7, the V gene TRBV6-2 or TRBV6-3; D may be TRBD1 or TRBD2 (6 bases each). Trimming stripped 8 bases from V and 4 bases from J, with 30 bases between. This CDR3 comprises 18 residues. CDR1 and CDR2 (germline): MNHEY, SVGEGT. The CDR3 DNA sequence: TGTGCCAGCGGGGTTGGAAGCCGAAGGGGGAGGTCCCGGTACGAGCAGTACTTC. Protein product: CASGVGSRRGRSRYEQYF.

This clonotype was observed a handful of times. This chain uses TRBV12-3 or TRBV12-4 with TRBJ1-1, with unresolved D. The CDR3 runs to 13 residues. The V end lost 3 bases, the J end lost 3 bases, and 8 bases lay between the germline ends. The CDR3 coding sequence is TGTGCCAGCAGTTTGTTGCGGGACACTGAAGCTTTCTTT. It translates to CASSLLRDTEAFF.

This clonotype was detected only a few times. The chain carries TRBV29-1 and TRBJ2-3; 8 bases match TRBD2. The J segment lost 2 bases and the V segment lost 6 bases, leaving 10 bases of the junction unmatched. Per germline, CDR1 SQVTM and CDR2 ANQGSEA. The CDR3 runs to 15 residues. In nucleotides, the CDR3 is TGCAGCGTGTCCTCCCCGGGAGGGCCCACAGATACGCAGTATTTT. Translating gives CSVSSPGGPTDTQYF.